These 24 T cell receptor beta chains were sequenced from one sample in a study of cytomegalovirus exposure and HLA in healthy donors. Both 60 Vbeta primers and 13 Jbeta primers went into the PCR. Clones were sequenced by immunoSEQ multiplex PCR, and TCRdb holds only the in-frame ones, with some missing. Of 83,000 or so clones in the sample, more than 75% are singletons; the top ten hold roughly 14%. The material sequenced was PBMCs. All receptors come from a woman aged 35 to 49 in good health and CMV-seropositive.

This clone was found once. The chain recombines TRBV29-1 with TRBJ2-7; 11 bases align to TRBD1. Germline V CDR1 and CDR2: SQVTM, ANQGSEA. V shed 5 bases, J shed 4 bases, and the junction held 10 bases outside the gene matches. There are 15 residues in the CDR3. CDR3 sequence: CSVSNRDRGEYEQYF. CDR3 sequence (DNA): TGCAGCGTTAGCAACCGGGACAGGGGGGAATACGAGCAGTACTTC.

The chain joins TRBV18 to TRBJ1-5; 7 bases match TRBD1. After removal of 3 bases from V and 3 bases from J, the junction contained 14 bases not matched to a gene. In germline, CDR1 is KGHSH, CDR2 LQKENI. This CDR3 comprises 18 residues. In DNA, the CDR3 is TGTGCCAGCTCACCCACAGGGGCCAACCCGAATTTCAATCAGCCCCAGCATTTT. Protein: CASSPTGANPNFNQPQHF.

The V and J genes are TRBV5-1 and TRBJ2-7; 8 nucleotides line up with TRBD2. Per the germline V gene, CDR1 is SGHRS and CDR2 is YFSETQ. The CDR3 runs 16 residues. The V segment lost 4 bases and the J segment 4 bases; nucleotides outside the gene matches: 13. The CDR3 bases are TGCGCCAGCAGCCCCGGGAGGGGTAATCAGGTATACGAGCAGTACTTC. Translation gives CASSPGRGNQVYEQYF.

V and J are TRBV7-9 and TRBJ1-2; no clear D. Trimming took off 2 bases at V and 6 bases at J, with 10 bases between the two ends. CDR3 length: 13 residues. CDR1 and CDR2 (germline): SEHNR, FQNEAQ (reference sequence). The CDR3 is CASSLSQLNGYTF. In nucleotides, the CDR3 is TGTGCCAGCAGCTTATCACAGTTAAATGGCTACACCTTC.

Written as DNA, the CDR3 is TGCGCCAGCAGTGAGTCGGGACAGGGCAAGCAGTACTTC. Translated: CASSESGQGKQYF. This chain connects TRBV10-1 to TRBJ2-7; TRBD1 agrees at 9 bases. The CDR3 is made up of 13 amino acids. The ends lost 0 bases at V and 8 bases at J; junction bases unmatched: 2. The germline CDR1 and CDR2 sequences are WNHNN and SYGVQD (reference sequence).

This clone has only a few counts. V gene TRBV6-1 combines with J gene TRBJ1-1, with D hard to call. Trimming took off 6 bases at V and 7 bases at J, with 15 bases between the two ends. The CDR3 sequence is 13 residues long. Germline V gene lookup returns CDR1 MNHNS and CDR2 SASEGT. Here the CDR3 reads CASSVQWMDEAFF. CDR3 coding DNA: TGTGCCAGCAGCGTACAGTGGATGGATGAAGCTTTCTTT.

CDR3 residues: CASSRIPGDYTF. CDR3 nucleotides: TGCGCCAGCAGCCGCATTCCGGGAGACTACACCTTC. The chain has TRBV4-3 and TRBJ1-2, with D hard to call. The CDR3 totals 12 residues. V lost 4 bases, J lost 10 bases, and 13 bases lay in between. Germline CDR1 LGHNA, CDR2 YSLEER.

The CDR3 here is CASIGTGGFTGELFF. The CDR3 nucleotides are TGTGCCAGTATCGGGACAGGGGGCTTTACCGGGGAGCTGTTTTTT. J is TRBJ2-2 and V is TRBV19; TRBD1 matches 12 bases. Germline V gives CDR1 LNHDA, CDR2 SQIVND (reference sequence). The CDR3 has 15 amino acids. The J segment lost 5 bases and the V segment lost 7 bases, leaving 5 bases of the junction unmatched.

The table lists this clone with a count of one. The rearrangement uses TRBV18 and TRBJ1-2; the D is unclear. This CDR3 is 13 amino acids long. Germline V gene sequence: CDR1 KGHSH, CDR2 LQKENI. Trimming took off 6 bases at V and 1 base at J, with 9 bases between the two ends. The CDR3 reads CASSAGSNYGYTF. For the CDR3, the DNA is TGTGCCAGCTCGGCGGGCAGTAACTATGGCTACACCTTC.

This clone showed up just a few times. CDR3 DNA: TGTGCCAGCAGAGGACAGGGGACGGACGTTTATGGCTACACCTTC. Residues: CASRGQGTDVYGYTF. The gene calls are TRBV9 and TRBJ1-2; TRBD1 matches 9 bases. V lost 5 bases to trimming and J lost 5 bases; unmatched junction nucleotides: 10. The CDR3 length is 15 residues. Germline loops: CDR1 SGDLS, CDR2 YYNGEE.

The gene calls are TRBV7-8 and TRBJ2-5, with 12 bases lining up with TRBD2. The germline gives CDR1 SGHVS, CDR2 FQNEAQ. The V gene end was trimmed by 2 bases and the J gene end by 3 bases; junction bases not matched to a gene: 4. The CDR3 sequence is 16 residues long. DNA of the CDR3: TGTGCCAGCAGCTTATGGGCTAGCGGGGGGGAAGAGACCCAGTACTTC. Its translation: CASSLWASGGEETQYF. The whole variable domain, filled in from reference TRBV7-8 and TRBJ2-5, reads GAGVSQSPRYKVAKRGQDVALRCDPISGHVSLFWYQQALGQGPEFLTYFQNEAQLDKSGLPSDRFFAERPEGSVSTLKIQRTQQEDSAVYLCASSLWASGGEETQYFGPGTRLLVL.

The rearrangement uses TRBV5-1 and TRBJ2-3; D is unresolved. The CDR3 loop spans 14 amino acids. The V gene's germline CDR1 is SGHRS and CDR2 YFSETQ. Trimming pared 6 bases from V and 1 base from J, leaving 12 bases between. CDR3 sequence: CASMARWGTDTQYF. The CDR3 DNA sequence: TGCGCCAGCATGGCGAGGTGGGGCACAGATACGCAGTATTTT.

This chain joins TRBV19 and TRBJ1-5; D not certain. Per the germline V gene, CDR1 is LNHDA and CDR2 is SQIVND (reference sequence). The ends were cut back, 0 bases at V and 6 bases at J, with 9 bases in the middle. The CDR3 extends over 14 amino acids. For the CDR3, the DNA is TGTGCCAGTAGTATAGATCGACTCTCTCAGCCCCAGCATTTT. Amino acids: CASSIDRLSQPQHF. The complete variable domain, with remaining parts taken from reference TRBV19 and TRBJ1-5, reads DGGITQSPKYLFRKEGQNVTLSCEQNLNHDAMYWYRQDPGQGLRLIYYSQIVNDFQKGDIAEGYSVSREKKESFPLTVTSAQKNPTAFYLCASSIDRLSQPQHFGDGTRLSIL.

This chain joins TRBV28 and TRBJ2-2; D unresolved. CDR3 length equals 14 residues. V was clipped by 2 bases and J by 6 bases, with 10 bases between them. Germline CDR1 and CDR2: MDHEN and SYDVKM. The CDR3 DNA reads TGTGCCAGCAGTTTACCCCTACCGCCCGGGGAGCTGTTTTTT. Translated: CASSLPLPPGELFF.

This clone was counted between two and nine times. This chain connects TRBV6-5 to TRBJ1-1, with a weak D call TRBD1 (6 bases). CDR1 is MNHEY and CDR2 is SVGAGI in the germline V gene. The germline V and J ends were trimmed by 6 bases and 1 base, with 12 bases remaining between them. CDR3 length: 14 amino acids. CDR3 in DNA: TGTGCCAGCAGGGGGGCAGGCCAGAACACTGAAGCTTTCTTT. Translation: CASRGAGQNTEAFF.

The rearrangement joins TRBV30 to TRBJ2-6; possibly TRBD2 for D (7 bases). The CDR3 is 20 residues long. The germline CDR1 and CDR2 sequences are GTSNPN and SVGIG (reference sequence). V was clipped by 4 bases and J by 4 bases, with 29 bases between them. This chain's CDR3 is CAWNGQGGGIPPEGANVLTF. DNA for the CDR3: TGTGCCTGGAATGGGCAGGGAGGGGGAATTCCCCCCGAAGGGGCCAACGTCCTGACTTTC.

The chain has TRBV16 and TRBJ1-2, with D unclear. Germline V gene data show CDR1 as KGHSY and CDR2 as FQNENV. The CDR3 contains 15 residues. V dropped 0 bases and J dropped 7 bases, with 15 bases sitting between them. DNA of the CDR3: TGTGCCAGCAGCCAATCTACGGGGTTTTATTCTGGCTACACCTTC. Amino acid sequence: CASSQSTGFYSGYTF.

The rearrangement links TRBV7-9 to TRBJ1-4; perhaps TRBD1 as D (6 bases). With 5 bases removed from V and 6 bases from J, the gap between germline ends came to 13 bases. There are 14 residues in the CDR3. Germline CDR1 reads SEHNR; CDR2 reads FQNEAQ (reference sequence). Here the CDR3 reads CASSQTGRDEKLFF. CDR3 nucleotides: TGTGCCAGCAGCCAAACAGGGCGGGATGAAAAACTGTTTTTT.

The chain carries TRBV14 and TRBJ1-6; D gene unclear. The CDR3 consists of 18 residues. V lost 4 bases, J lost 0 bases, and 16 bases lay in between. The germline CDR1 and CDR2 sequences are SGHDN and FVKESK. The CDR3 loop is CASSLRTLSSSYNSPLHF. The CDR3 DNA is TGTGCCAGCAGCCTCCGGACTCTCTCGAGCTCCTATAATTCACCCCTCCACTTT.

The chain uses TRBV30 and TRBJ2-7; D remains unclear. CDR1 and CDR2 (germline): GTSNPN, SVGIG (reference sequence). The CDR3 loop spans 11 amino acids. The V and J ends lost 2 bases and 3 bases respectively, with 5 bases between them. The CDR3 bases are TGTGCCTGGAGTACAAACTACGAGCAGTACTTC. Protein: CAWSTNYEQYF.

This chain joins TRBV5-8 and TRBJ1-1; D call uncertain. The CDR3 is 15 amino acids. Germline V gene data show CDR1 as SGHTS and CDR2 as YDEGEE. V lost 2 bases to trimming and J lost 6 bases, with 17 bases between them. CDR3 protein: CASSLRQIRRAEAFF. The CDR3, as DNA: TGTGCCAGCAGCTTAAGGCAAATCAGGAGGGCTGAAGCTTTCTTT.

In DNA form, the CDR3 reads TGCGCCAGCGGTCGCGGGGGGACACAAGAGACCCAGTACTTC. The encoded protein is CASGRGGTQETQYF. V is TRBV5-1 and J is TRBJ2-5; TRBD2 matches 8 bases. V trimming: 7 bases; J trimming: 2 bases; junction bases outside the gene matches: 7. The CDR3 covers 14 residues. CDR1 is SGHRS, CDR2 YFSETQ, per germline. Filled out from reference TRBV5-1 and TRBJ2-5, the complete variable domain reads KAGVTQTPRYLIKTRGQQVTLSCSPISGHRSVSWYQQTPGQGLQFLFEYFSETQRNKGNFPGRFSGRQFSNSRSEMNVSTLELGDSALYLCASGRGGTQETQYFGPGTRLLVL.

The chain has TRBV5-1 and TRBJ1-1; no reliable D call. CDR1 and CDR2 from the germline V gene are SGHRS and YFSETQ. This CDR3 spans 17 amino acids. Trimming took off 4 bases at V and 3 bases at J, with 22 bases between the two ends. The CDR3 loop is CASSLYTLSAGDTEAFF. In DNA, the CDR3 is TGCGCCAGCAGCCTCTACACCCTGTCTGCCGGGGACACTGAAGCTTTCTTT.

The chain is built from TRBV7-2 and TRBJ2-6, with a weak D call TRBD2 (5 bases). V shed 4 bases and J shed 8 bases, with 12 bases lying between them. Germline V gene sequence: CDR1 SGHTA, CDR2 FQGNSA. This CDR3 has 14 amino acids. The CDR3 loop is CASSSSFGTNVLTF. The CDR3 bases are TGTGCCAGCAGCTCCTCCTTCGGGACCAACGTCCTGACTTTC.